This TCR beta chain is drawn from a study of radiation and T cells in renal cell carcinoma. Time point specified: blood 2 weeks post-SBRT. The treatment was: 15 Gy SBRT to primary tumor, nephrectomy 4 weeks later. TCRdb's copy holds only in-frame clones and misses some; the assay was immunoSEQ multiplex PCR. The sample contains around 60,000 clones, around 76% of which appear only once. Germline loops: CDR1 SGHRS, CDR2 YFSETQ. V lost 0 bases to trimming and J lost 0 bases; unmatched junction nucleotides: 7. The CDR3 consists of 19 residues. The V gene is TRBV5-1, the J gene TRBJ2-1; 12 bases line up with TRBD2. The input for sequencing was blood, taken from a patient whose treatment included radiotherapy and nephrectomy. The clonotype was recovered from a man aged 55 to 70 with renal cell carcinoma. The CDR3 DNA reads TGCGCCAGCAGCTTGGAGCCCCTAGCGGGAGGGCGCTCCTACAATGAGCAGTTCTTC. Its protein is CASSLEPLAGGRSYNEQFF.